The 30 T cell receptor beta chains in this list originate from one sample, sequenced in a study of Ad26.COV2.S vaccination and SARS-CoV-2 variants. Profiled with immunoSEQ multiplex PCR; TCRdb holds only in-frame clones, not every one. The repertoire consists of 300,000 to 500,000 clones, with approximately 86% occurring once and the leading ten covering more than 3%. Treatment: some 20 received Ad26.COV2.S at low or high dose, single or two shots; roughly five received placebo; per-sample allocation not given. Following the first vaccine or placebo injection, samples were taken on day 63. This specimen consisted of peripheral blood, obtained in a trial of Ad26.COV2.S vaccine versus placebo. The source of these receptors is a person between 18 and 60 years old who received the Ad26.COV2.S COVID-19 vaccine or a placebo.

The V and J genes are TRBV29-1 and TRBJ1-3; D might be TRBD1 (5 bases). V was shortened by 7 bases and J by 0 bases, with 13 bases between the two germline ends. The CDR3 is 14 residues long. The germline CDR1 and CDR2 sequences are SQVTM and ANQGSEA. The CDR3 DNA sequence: TGCAGCGCCATGGACACATACTCTGGAAACACCATATATTTT. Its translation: CSAMDTYSGNTIYF.

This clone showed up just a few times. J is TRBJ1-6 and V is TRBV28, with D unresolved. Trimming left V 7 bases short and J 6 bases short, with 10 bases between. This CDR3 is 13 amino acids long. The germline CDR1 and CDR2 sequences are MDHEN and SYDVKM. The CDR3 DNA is TGTGCCAGCACTAACCAGCTTAATTCACCCCTCCACTTT. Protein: CASTNQLNSPLHF.

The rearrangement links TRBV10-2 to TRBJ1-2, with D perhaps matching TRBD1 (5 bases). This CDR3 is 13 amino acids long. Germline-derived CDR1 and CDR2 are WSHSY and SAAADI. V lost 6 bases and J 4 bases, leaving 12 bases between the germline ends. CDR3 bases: TGCGCCAGCAGCCCTCCAGGGTCCTATGGCTACACCTTC. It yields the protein CASSPPGSYGYTF.

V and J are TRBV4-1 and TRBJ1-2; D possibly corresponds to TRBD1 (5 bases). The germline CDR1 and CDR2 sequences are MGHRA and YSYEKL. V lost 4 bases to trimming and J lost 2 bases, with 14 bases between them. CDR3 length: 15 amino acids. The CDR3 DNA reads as TGCGCCAGCAGCCCTGCCGCCAGGGCGAACTATGGCTACACCTTC. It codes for CASSPAARANYGYTF.

The CDR3 region is CASSHPGPPSALHF. In DNA form, the CDR3 reads TGTGCCAGCAGCCATCCCGGGCCTCCTAGCGCCCTCCACTTT. The chain couples TRBV3-1 (or the pseudogene TRBV3-2) to TRBJ1-6, with no clear D. Deletions cut 3 bases from V and 14 bases from J, with 17 bases between. The CDR3 is made up of 14 amino acids. Per the germline V gene, CDR1 is LGHDT and CDR2 is YNNKEL (reference sequence).

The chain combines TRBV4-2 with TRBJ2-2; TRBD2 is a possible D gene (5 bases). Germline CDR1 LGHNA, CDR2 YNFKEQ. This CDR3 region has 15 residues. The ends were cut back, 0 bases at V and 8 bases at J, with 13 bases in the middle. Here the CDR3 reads CASSQDGSSLGELFF. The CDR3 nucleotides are TGTGCCAGCAGCCAAGATGGGAGTAGTCTTGGGGAGCTGTTTTTT.

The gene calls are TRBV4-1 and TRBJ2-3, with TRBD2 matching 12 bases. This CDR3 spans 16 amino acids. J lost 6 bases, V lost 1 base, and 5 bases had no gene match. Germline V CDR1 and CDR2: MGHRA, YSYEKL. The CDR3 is CASSQVPSGGEDTQYF. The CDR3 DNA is TGCGCCAGCAGCCAAGTTCCTAGCGGGGGGGAGGATACGCAGTATTTT.

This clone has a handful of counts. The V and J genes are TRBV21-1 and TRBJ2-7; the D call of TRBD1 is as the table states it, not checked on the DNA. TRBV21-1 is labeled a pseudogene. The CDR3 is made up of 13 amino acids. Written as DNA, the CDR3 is TGTGCCAGCAGCAACCGGGACAAATACGAGCAGTACTTC. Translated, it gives CASSNRDKYEQYF.

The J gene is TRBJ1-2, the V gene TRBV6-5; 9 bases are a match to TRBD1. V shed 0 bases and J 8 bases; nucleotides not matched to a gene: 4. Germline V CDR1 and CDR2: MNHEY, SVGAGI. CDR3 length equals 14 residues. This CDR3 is CASSYSSTGGGYTF. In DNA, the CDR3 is TGTGCCAGCAGTTACTCGAGTACAGGGGGCGGCTACACCTTC.

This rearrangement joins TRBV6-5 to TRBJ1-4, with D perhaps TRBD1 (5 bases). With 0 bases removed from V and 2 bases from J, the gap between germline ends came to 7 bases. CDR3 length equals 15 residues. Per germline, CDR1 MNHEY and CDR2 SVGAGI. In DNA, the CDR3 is TGTGCCAGCAGTTACTCAGGGGATACTAATGAAAAACTGTTTTTT. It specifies CASSYSGDTNEKLFF.

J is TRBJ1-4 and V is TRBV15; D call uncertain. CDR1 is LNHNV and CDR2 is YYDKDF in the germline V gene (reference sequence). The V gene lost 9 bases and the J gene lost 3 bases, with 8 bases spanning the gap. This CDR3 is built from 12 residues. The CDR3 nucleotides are TGTGCCACACACGGGGCTAATGAAAAACTGTTTTTT. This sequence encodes CATHGANEKLFF.

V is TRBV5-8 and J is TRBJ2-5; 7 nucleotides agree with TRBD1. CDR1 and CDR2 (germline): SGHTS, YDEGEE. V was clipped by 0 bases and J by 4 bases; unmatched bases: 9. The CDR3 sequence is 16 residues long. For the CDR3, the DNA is TGTGCCAGCAGCTTGGGTGAGACAGGGAGTCGAGAGACCCAGTACTTC. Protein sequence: CASSLGETGSRETQYF.

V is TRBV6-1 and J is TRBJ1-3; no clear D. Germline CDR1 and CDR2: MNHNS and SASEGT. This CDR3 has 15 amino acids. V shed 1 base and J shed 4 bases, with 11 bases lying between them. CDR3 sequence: CASSEDPAVGNTIYF. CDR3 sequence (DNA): TGTGCCAGCAGTGAAGACCCCGCAGTGGGAAACACCATATATTTT.

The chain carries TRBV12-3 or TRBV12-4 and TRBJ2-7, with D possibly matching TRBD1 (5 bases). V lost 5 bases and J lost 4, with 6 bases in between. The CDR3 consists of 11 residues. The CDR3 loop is CASSRQYEQYF. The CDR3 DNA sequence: TGTGCCAGCAGTCGACAGTACGAGCAGTACTTC.

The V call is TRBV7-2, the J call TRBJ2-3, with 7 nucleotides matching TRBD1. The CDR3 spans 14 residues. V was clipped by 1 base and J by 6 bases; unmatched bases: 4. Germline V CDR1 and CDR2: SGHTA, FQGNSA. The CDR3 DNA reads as TGTGCCAGCAGCTTAGGGGACAGACGTGATACGCAGTATTTT. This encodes CASSLGDRRDTQYF.

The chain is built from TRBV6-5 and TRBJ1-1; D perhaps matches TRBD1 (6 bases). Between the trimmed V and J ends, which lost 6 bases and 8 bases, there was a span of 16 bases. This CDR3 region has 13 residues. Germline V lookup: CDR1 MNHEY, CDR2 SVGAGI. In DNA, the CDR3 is TGTGCCAGCAGCTCCGGGGGGGCCGGGGAAGCTTTCTTT. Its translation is CASSSGGAGEAFF.

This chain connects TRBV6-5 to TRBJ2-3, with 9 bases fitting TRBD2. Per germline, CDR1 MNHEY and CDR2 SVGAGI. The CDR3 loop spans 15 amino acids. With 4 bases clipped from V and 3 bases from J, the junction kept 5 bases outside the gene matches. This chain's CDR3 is CASSSRLAETDTQYF. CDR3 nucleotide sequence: TGTGCCAGCAGTTCTCGACTAGCGGAGACAGATACGCAGTATTTT.

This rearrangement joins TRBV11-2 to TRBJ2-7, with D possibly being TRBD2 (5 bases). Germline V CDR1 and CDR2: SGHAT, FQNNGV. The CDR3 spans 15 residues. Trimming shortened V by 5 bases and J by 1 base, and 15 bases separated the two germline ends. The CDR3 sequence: CASSPSTTASYEQYF. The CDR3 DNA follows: TGTGCCAGCAGCCCCTCGACTACGGCATCCTACGAGCAGTACTTC.

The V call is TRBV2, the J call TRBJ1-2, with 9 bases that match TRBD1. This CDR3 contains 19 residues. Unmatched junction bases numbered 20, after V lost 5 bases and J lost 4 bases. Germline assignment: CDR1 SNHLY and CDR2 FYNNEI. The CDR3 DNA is TGTGCCAGCAGTTTTACGGACAGGGGCTTGTATCCCACACTCTATGGCTACACCTTC. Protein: CASSFTDRGLYPTLYGYTF.

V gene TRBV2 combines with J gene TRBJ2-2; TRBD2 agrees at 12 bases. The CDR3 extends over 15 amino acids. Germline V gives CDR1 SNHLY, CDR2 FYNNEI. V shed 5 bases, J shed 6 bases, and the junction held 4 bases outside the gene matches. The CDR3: CASSSSGGASGELFF. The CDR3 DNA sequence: TGTGCCAGCAGTTCTAGCGGGGGGGCCTCCGGGGAGCTGTTTTTT.

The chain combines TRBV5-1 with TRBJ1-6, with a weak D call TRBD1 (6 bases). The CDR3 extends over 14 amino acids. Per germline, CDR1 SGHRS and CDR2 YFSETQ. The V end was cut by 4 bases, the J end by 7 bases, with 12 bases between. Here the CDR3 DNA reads TGCGCCAGCAGCACCGGCGGGGGCAATTCACCCCTCCACTTT. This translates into CASSTGGGNSPLHF.

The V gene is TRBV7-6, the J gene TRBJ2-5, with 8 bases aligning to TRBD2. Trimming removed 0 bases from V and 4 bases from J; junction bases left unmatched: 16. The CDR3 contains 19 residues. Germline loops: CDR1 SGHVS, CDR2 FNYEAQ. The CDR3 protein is CASSLALTGGRNFLETQYF. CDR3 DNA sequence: TGTGCCAGCAGCTTAGCGTTGACGGGGGGGCGGAATTTTTTAGAGACCCAGTACTTC.

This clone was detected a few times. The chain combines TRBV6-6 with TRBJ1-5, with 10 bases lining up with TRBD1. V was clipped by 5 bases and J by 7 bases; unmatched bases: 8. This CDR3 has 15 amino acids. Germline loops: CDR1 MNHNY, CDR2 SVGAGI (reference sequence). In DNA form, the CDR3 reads TGTGCCAGCAGTCATGACAGGGGGCCCGGGCAGCCCCAGCATTTT. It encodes CASSHDRGPGQPQHF.

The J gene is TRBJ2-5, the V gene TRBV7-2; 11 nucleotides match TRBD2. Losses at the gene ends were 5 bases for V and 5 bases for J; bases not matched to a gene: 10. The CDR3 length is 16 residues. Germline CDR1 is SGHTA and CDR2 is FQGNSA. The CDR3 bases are TGTGCCAGCAGCCTTCAACTAGCGGGGGTTTTGGAGACCCAGTACTTC. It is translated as CASSLQLAGVLETQYF.

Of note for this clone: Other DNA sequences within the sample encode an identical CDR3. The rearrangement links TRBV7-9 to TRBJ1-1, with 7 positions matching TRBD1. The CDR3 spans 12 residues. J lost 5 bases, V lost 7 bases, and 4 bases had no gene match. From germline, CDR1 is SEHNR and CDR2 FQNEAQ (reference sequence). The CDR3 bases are TGTGCCAGCACCCCAGGGGGGACTGAAGCTTTCTTT. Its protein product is CASTPGGTEAFF.

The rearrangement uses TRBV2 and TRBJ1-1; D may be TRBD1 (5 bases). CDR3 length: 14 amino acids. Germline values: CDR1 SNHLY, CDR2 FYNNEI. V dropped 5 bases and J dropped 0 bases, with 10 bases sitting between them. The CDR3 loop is CASSLGRLNTEAFF. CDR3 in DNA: TGTGCCAGCAGTCTGGGACGGCTGAACACTGAAGCTTTCTTT.

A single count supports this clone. CDR3 sequence reads: CASSYPGGEQYF. CDR3 coding DNA: TGTGCCAGCAGTTATCCGGGGGGGGAGCAGTACTTC. The chain recombines TRBV6-5 with TRBJ2-7, with TRBD2 matching over 8 bases. V dropped 3 bases and J dropped 7; count of bases not matched to a gene: 2. Germline assignment: CDR1 MNHEY and CDR2 SVGAGI. The CDR3 length is 12 residues.

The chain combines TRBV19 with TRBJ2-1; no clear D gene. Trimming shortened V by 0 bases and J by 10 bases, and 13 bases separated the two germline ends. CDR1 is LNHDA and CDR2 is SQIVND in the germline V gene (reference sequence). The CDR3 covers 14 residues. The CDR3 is CASSIDGPGREQFF. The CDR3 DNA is TGTGCCAGTAGTATAGATGGGCCTGGTCGGGAGCAGTTCTTC.

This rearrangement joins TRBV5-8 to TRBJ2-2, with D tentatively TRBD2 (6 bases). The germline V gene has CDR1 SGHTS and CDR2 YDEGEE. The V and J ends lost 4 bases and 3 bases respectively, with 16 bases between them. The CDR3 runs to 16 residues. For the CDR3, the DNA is TGTGCCAGCAGCCGCCCGGGATGGGGGGACACCGGGGAGCTGTTTTTT. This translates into CASSRPGWGDTGELFF.

CDR3 DNA: TGTGCCAGCAGCCCTGTAACTAGCGGGGACAATGAGCAGTTCTTC. As protein: CASSPVTSGDNEQFF. The chain uses TRBV4-2 and TRBJ2-1; TRBD2 matches 10 bases. V was clipped by 4 bases and J by 5 bases; unmatched bases: 5. This CDR3 contains 15 residues. Germline CDR1 LGHNA, CDR2 YNFKEQ.